This T cell receptor beta chain was sequenced in a study of identical twins. As for this clonotype: Its matching antigen is unknown.

Overall study findings and caveats: The conclusions drew on cross-sectional statistical analysis instead of tracking the same donors.

Using its own MiXCR run on the 5' RACE reads, TCRdb lists one record per CDR3 protein. Seen here are 1,800,000 or so distinct CDR3 sequences, about 32% observed once, and the top ten hold more than 0.25%. This CDR3 comprises 14 residues. Per germline, CDR1 SEHNR and CDR2 FQNEAQ (reference sequence). The gene calls are TRBV7-9 and TRBJ2-5; 7 bases match TRBD1. TRBJ2-7 matches the DNA end more closely, so the J call is doubtful. The clonotype originates from a newborn girl in good health. Material for sequencing was cord blood. The CDR3 bases are TGTGCCAGCAGCTTAGACAGGGGTCTCCACGAGCAGTACTTC. Its protein product is CASSLDRGLHEQYF.